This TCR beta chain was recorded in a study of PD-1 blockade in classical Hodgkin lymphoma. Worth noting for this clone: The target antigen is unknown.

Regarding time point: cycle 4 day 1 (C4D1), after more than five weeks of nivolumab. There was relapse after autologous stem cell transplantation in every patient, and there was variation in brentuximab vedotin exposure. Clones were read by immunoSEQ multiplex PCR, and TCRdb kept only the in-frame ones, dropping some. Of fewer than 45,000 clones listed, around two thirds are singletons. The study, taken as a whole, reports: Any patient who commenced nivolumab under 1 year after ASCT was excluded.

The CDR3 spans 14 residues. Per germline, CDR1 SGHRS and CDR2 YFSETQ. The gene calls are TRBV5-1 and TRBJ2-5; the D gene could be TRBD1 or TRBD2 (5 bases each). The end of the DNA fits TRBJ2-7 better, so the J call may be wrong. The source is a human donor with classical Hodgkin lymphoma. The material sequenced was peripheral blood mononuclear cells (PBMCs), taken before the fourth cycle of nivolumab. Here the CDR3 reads CASSYSGATYEQYF. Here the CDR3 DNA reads TGCGCCAGCAGCTATTCCGGGGCGACCTACGAGCAGTACTTC.